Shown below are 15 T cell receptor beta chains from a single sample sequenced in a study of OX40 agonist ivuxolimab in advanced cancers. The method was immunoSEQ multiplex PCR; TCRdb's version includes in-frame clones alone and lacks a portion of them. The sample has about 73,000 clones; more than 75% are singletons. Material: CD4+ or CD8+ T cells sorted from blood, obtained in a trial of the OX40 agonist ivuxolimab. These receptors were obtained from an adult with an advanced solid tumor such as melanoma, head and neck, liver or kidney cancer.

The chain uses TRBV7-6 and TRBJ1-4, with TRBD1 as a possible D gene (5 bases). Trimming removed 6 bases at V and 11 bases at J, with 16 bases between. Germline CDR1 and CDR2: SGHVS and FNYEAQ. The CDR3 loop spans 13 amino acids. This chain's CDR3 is CASSSSGAGKLFF. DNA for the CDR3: TGTGCCAGCAGTTCATCCGGGGCCGGGAAACTGTTTTTT.

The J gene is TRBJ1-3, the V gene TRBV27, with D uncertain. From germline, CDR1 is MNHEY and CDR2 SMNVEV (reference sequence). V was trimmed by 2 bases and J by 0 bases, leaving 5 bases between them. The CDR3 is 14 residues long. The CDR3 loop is CASSLASSGNTIYF. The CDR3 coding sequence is TGTGCCAGCAGTTTAGCCAGCTCTGGAAACACCATATATTTT.

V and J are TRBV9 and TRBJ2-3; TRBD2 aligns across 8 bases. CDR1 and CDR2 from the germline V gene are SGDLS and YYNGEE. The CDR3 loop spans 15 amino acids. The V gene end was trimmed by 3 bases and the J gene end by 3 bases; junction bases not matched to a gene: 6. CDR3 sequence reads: CASSAGLAQTDTQYF. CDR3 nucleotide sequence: TGTGCCAGCAGCGCCGGACTAGCCCAGACAGATACGCAGTATTTT.

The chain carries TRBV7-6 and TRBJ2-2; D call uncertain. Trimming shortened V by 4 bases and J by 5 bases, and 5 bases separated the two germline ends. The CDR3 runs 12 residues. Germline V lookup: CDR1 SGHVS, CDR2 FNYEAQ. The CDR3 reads CASSSDTGELFF. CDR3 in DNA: TGTGCCAGCAGCTCTGATACCGGGGAGCTGTTTTTT.

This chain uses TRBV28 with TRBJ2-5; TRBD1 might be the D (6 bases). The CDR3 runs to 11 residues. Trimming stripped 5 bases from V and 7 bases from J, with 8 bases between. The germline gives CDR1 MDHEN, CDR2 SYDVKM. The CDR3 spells CASSIGGTQYF. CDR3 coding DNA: TGTGCCAGCAGTATAGGGGGGACCCAGTACTTC.

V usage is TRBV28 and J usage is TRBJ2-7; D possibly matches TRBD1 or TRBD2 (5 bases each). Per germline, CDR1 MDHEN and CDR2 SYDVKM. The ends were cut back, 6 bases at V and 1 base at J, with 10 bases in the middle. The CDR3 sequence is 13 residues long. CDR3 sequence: CASRSGTSYEQYF. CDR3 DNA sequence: TGTGCCAGCAGATCCGGGACGTCCTACGAGCAGTACTTC.

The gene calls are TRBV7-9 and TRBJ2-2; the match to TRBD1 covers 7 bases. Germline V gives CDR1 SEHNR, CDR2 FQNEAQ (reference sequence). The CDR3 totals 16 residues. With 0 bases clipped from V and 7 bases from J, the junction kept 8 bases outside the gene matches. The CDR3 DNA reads TGTGCCAGCAGCTTAGCAGAGGAAGGGGGCCACGGGGAGCTGTTTTTT. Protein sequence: CASSLAEEGGHGELFF.

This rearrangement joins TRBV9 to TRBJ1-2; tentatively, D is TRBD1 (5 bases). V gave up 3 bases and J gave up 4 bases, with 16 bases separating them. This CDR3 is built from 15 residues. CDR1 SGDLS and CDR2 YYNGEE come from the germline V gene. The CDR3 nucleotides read TGTGCCAGCAGCGGGGTGGTCGACAGCCTCTATGGCTACACCTTC. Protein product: CASSGVVDSLYGYTF.

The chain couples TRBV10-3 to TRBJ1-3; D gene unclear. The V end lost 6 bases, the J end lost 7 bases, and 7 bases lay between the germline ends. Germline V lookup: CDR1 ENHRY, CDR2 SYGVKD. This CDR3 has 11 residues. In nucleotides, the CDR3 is TGTGCCATCAGCGTAAGTAACACCATATATTTT. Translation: CAISVSNTIYF.

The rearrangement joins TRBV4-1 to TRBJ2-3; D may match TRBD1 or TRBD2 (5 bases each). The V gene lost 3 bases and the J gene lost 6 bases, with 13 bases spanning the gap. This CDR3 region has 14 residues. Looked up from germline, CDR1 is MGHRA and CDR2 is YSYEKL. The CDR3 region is CASSQGESLDTQYF. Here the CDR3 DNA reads TGCGCCAGCAGCCAGGGGGAGAGTCTGGATACGCAGTATTTT.

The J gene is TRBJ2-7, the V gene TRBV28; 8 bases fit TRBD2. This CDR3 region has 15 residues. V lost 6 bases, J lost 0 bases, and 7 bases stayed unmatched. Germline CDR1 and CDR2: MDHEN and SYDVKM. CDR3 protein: CASSDSSGNSYEQYF. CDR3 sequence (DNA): TGTGCCAGCAGCGACAGTAGCGGGAACTCCTACGAGCAGTACTTC.

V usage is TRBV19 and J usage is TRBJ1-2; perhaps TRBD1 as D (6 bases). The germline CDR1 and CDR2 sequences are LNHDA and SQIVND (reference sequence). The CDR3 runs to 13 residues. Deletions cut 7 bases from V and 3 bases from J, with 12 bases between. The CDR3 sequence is CASTTGIYYGYTF. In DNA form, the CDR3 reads TGTGCCAGTACCACAGGGATATACTATGGCTACACCTTC.

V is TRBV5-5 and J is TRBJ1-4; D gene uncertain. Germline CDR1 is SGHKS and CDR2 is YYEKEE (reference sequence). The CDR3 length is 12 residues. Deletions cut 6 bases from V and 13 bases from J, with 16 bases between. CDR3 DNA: TGTGCCAGCACCAATCCAGGTGGAGGACTGTTTTTT. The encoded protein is CASTNPGGGLFF.

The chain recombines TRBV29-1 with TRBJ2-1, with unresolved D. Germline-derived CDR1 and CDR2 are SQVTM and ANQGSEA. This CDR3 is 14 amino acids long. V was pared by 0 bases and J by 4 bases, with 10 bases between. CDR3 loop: CSVEDAEHYNEQFF. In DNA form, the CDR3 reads TGCAGCGTTGAAGATGCTGAGCATTACAATGAGCAGTTCTTC.

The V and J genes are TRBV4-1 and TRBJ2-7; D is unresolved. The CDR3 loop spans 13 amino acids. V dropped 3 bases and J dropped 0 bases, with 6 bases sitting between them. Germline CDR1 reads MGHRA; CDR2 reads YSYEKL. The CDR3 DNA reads TGCGCCAGCAGCCACCAGTTCTCCTACGAGCAGTACTTC. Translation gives CASSHQFSYEQYF.